This T cell receptor beta chain was identified in a study of CDR3 diversity in severe acne. TCRdb reanalysed the PCR reads using MiXCR and keeps one entry per CDR3 protein. The data contain approximately 80,000 distinct CDR3 sequences, 50% to 65% of them seen just once; the ten biggest clones take up 14%. The CDR3 extends over 12 amino acids. The V and J ends lost 5 bases and 12 bases, in that order; junction bases with no gene match: 12. Germline V gives CDR1 SQVTM, CDR2 ANQGSEA. The sample consisted of blood. The clonotype originates from a male donor in good health, without acne. V gene TRBV29-1 combines with J gene TRBJ1-2, with 7 bases identical to TRBD1. The DNA of the CDR3 is TGCAGCGTTAACAGGGGAGGAGGAGGCCACACCTTC. Protein sequence: CSVNRGGGGHTF.